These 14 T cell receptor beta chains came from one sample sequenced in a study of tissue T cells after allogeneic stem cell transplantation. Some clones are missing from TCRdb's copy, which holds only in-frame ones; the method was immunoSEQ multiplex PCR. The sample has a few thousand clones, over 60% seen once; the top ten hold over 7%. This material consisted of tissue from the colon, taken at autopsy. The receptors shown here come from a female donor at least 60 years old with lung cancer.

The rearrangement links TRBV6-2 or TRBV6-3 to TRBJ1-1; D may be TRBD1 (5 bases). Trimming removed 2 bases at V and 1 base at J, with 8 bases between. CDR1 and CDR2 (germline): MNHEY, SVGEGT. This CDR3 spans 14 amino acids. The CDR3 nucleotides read TGTGCCAGCAGTTACAACGGGGCGAACACTGAAGCTTTCTTT. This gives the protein CASSYNGANTEAFF.

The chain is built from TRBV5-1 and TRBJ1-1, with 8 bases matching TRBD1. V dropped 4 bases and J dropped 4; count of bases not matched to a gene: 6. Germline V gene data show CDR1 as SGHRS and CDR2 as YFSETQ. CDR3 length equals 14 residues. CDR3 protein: CASSPQTGATEAFF. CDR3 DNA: TGCGCCAGCAGCCCCCAGACAGGGGCCACTGAAGCTTTCTTT.

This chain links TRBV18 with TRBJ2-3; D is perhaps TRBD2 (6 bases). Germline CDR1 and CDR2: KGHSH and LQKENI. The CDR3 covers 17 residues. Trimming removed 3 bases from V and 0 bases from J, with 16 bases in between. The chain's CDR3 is CASSPVILATSTDTQYF. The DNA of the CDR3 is TGTGCCAGCTCACCTGTTATCCTAGCGACTAGCACAGATACGCAGTATTTT.

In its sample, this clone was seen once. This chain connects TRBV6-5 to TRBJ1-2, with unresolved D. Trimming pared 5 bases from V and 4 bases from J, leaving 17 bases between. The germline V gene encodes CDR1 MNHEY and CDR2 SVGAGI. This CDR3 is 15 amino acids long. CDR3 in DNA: TGTGCCAGCAGTCTGACAAGCCCTCAGGTCTATGGCTACACCTTC. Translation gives CASSLTSPQVYGYTF.

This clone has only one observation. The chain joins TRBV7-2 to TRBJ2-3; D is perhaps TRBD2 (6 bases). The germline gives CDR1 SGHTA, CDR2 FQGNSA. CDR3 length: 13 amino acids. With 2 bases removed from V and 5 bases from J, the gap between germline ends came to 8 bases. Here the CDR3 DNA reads TGTGCCAGCAGCTTACCGGGGGTAGATACGCAGTATTTT. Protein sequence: CASSLPGVDTQYF.

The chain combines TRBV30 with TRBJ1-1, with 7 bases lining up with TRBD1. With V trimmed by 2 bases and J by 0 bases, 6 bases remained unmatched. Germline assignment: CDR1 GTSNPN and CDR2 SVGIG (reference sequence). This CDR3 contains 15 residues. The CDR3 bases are TGTGCCTGGAGTCTAAGAGACAGGGTGAACACTGAAGCTTTCTTT. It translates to CAWSLRDRVNTEAFF.

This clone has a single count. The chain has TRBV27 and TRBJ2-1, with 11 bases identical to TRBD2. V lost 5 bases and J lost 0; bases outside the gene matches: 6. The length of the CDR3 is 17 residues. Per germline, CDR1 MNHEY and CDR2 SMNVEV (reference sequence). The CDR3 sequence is CASSLLGTSGSYNEQFF. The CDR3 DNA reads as TGTGCCAGCAGTCTCCTAGGGACTAGCGGCTCCTACAATGAGCAGTTCTTC.

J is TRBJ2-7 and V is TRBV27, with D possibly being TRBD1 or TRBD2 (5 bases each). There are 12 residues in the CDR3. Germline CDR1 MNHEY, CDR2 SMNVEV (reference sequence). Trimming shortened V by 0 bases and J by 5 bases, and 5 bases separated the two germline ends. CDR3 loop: CASSLSGDEQYF. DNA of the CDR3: TGTGCCAGCAGTTTATCGGGGGACGAGCAGTACTTC.

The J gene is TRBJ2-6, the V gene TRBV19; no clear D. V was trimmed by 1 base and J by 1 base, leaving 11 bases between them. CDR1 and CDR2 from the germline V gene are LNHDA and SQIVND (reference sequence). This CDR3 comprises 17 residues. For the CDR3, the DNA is TGTGCCAGTAGTATAGTGGCTTCCCTGTCTGGGGCCAACGTCCTGACTTTC. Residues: CASSIVASLSGANVLTF.

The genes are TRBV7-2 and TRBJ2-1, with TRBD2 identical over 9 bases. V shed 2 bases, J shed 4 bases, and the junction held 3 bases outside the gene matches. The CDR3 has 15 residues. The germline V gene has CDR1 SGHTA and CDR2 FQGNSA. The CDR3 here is CASSLTAGGYNEQFF. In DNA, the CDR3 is TGTGCCAGCAGCTTAACAGCGGGAGGATACAATGAGCAGTTCTTC.

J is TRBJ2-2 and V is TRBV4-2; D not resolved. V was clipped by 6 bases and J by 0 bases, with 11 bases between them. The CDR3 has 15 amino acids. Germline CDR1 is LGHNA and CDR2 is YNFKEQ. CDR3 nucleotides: TGTGCCAGCAGTCCTTACCTCGCGAACACCGGGGAGCTGTTTTTT. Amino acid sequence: CASSPYLANTGELFF.

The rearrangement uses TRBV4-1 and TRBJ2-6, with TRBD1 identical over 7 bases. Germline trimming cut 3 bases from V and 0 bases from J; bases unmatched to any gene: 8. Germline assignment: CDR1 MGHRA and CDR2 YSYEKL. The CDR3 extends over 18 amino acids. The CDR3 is CASSHRTGGTSGANVLTF. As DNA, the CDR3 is TGCGCCAGCAGCCACCGGACAGGCGGAACCTCTGGGGCCAACGTCCTGACTTTC.

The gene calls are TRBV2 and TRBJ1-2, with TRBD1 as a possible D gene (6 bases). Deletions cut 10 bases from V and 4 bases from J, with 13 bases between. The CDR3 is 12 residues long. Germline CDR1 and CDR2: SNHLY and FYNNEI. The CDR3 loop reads CATPATGYGYTF. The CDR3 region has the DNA TGTGCCACCCCGGCGACAGGCTATGGCTACACCTTC.

Here the CDR3 reads CASSPGQRANYGYTF. CDR3 nucleotides: TGTGCCAGCTCACCCGGACAGAGAGCTAACTATGGCTACACCTTC. The chain couples TRBV18 to TRBJ1-2; D perhaps matches TRBD1 (6 bases). V lost 3 bases and J 0 bases, leaving 11 bases between the germline ends. This CDR3 region has 15 residues. The germline gives CDR1 KGHSH, CDR2 LQKENI.